Reported below is one T cell receptor (beta chain). In the authors' workflow: It was from reference gene primer amplification that nucleated cell counts were estimated. Method: immunoSEQ multiplex PCR; TCRdb's copy keeps in-frame clones and lacks some. V and J calls and clone size are given by that table; D and trimming were obtained from the DNA. The profile covers some 93,000 clones, with less than 90% appearing a single time and 3.5% to 4.5% taken by the ten largest. This record belongs to a study of blood T cell repertoires in COVID-19. The wider study: Spain, Italy and the United States supplied samples that represented acute and convalescent COVID-19.

The specimen was peripheral blood. The sequence was obtained from a man aged 60 to 69 with acute or convalescent COVID-19.

CDR3 loop: CASSPGLARVYEQYF. Here the CDR3 DNA reads TGTGCCAGCAGCCCCGGACTAGCGCGTGTTTACGAGCAGTACTTC. The chain is built from TRBV3-1 (or the pseudogene TRBV3-2) and TRBJ2-7; TRBD2 agrees at 9 bases. V trimming: 4 bases; J trimming: 4 bases; junction bases outside the gene matches: 8. Germline CDR1 and CDR2: LGHDT and YNNKEL (reference sequence). The CDR3 covers 15 residues.